The next 31 T cell receptor beta chains were all read from a single sample in a study of blood T cell repertoires in COVID-19. The protocol was immunoSEQ multiplex PCR, while the TCRdb copy is restricted to in-frame clones and leaves out a portion. Among some 86,000 clones listed, 91% were seen once. Sequences were obtained from peripheral blood. Receptors originate from a human donor with active COVID-19. The donor label of this sample is uncertain.

The chain carries TRBV27 and TRBJ2-1; 9 nucleotides line up with TRBD1. The germline V gene has CDR1 MNHEY and CDR2 SMNVEV (reference sequence). V shed 3 bases and J 5 bases; nucleotides not matched to a gene: 14. The CDR3 extends over 18 amino acids. The CDR3 spells CASSFDVPHRQGDNEQFF. In nucleotides, the CDR3 is TGTGCCAGCAGTTTCGACGTCCCCCACCGACAGGGGGACAATGAGCAGTTCTTC.

V usage is TRBV11-3 and J usage is TRBJ1-1; D is unresolved. CDR1 and CDR2 (germline): SGHNT, YENEEA. The V and J ends lost 5 bases and 1 base respectively, with 11 bases between them. The CDR3 spans 14 residues. CDR3 in amino acids: CASSPGRENTEAFF. In nucleotides, the CDR3 is TGTGCCAGCAGCCCAGGACGGGAGAACACTGAAGCTTTCTTT.

CDR3 nucleotides: TGTGCCAGCAGCCTGCGGGGGGCAATGAGGGAAAAACTGTTTTTT. Protein: CASSLRGAMREKLFF. The rearrangement uses TRBV11-2 and TRBJ1-4; perhaps TRBD1 as D (6 bases). The CDR3 length is 15 residues. Germline assignment: CDR1 SGHAT and CDR2 FQNNGV. Trimming removed 5 bases from V and 8 bases from J, with 18 bases in between.

The chain employs TRBV6-5 and TRBJ2-7; TRBD1 aligns across 8 bases. V was pared by 0 bases and J by 6 bases, with 1 base of the junction left unmatched. This CDR3 spans 13 amino acids. The germline V gene has CDR1 MNHEY and CDR2 SVGAGI. The CDR3 bases are TGTGCCAGCAGTTACTCGGGGACAGGCGAGCAGTACTTC. Its translation is CASSYSGTGEQYF.

This sequence joins TRBV14 and TRBJ2-7; possibly TRBD2 for D (6 bases). Germline V CDR1 and CDR2: SGHDN, FVKESK. There are 14 residues in the CDR3. V was shortened by 4 bases and J by 7 bases, with 17 bases between the two germline ends. CDR3 residues: CASSLSGLLGEQYF. DNA for the CDR3: TGTGCCAGCAGCCTATCGGGACTTTTGGGTGAGCAGTACTTC.

The chain combines TRBV3-1 (or the pseudogene TRBV3-2) with TRBJ2-3, with 7 bases identical to TRBD1. The CDR3 sequence is 18 residues long. Trimming took 0 bases from V and 1 from J; bases not matched to a gene: 10. Germline CDR1 reads LGHDT; CDR2 reads YNNKEL (reference sequence). CDR3: CASSQDGTGEGGTDTQYF. CDR3 nucleotides: TGTGCCAGCAGCCAAGACGGTACAGGGGAAGGGGGCACAGATACGCAGTATTTT.

The chain recombines TRBV5-1 with TRBJ2-5; 14 bases are a match to TRBD2. V dropped 2 bases and J dropped 1; count of bases not matched to a gene: 7. The CDR3 is 18 amino acids. CDR1 SGHRS and CDR2 YFSETQ come from the germline V gene. In nucleotides, the CDR3 is TGCGCCAGCAGCTTCAGACTAGCGGGGGGGCTTGGCCAAGAGACCCAGTACTTC. Translated, it gives CASSFRLAGGLGQETQYF.

The chain joins TRBV19 to TRBJ1-1, with D possibly being TRBD1 (5 bases). Germline CDR1 is LNHDA and CDR2 is SQIVND (reference sequence). V was pared by 5 bases and J by 1 base, with 14 bases between. This CDR3 has 15 amino acids. The CDR3 nucleotides read TGTGCCAGTAGTGGCCCCACAGGTCCGAACACTGAAGCTTTCTTT. Protein sequence: CASSGPTGPNTEAFF.

In its sample, this clone ranks as large (0.1 to 1%). The gene calls are TRBV27 and TRBJ2-7; perhaps TRBD2 as D (7 bases). V was cut by 2 bases and J by 0 bases, with 8 bases left in between. The germline V gene has CDR1 MNHEY and CDR2 SMNVEV (reference sequence). The CDR3 contains 14 residues. CDR3 sequence reads: CASSLAGASYEQYF. The CDR3 nucleotides are TGTGCCAGCAGTTTAGCGGGGGCCTCCTACGAGCAGTACTTC.

CDR3 in amino acids: CASSLVVDEKLFF. DNA for the CDR3: TGTGCCAGCAGTTTGGTAGTGGATGAAAAACTGTTTTTT. J is TRBJ1-4 and V is TRBV6-5; D is undetermined. The CDR3 extends over 13 amino acids. The germline V gene has CDR1 MNHEY and CDR2 SVGAGI. The V end was cut by 4 bases, the J end by 6 bases, with 9 bases between.

The chain joins TRBV9 to TRBJ2-2, with 9 nucleotides matching TRBD1. This CDR3 region has 20 residues. The V and J ends lost 4 bases and 7 bases, in that order; junction bases with no gene match: 23. The germline V gene has CDR1 SGDLS and CDR2 YYNGEE. The CDR3 region is CASSSFQNFLRTGVGGELFF. CDR3 DNA: TGTGCCAGCAGCTCTTTTCAGAATTTTTTACGGACAGGGGTTGGCGGGGAGCTGTTTTTT.

V is TRBV18 and J is TRBJ1-1; the D gene is possibly TRBD1 (5 bases). V lost 1 base and J 8 bases, leaving 11 bases between the germline ends. The CDR3 loop spans 13 amino acids. Germline V CDR1 and CDR2: KGHSH, LQKENI. As DNA, the CDR3 is TGTGCCAGCTCACCACTCATTAAGGGGGAAGCTTTCTTT. This encodes CASSPLIKGEAFF.

The rearrangement uses TRBV5-1 and TRBJ2-7; TRBD2 matches at 9 bases. V trimming: 6 bases; J trimming: 1 base; junction bases outside the gene matches: 14. The CDR3 loop spans 17 amino acids. Germline values: CDR1 SGHRS, CDR2 YFSETQ. Written as DNA, the CDR3 is TGCGCCAGCACCTACGGTAGTCTAGCGGGATCTTCCTACGAGCAGTACTTC. Protein product: CASTYGSLAGSSYEQYF.

CDR3: CASSLEAGVGTEAFF. The CDR3 DNA follows: TGTGCCAGCAGCTTAGAGGCGGGCGTCGGCACTGAAGCTTTCTTT. The gene calls are TRBV11-2 and TRBJ1-1; no clear D. This CDR3 region has 15 residues. Deletions cut 0 bases from V and 4 bases from J, with 12 bases between. Germline lookup yields CDR1 SGHAT and CDR2 FQNNGV.

This clone has only one observation. The chain links TRBV4-3 to TRBJ1-2; the D gene is possibly TRBD1 (6 bases). The CDR3 length is 17 residues. The germline V and J ends were trimmed by 3 bases and 1 base, with 18 bases remaining between them. The germline V gene encodes CDR1 LGHNA and CDR2 YSLEER. The CDR3 DNA reads as TGCGCCAGCAGCCAGCTCCTCTCCGCAGGGGATAACTATGGCTACACCTTC. Amino acids: CASSQLLSAGDNYGYTF.

This rearrangement joins TRBV19 to TRBJ1-4, with a tentative D call TRBD1 (6 bases). Germline loops: CDR1 LNHDA, CDR2 SQIVND (reference sequence). This CDR3 spans 14 amino acids. V was trimmed by 7 bases and J by 7 bases, leaving 16 bases between them. The CDR3 is CASTQGPGGEKLFF. The CDR3 DNA reads as TGTGCCAGTACCCAGGGGCCCGGAGGTGAAAAACTGTTTTTT.

This sequence joins TRBV5-1 and TRBJ2-2; 9 nucleotides align to TRBD1. This CDR3 spans 15 amino acids. From germline, CDR1 is SGHRS and CDR2 YFSETQ. V was clipped by 7 bases and J by 4 bases; unmatched bases: 8. CDR3 amino acids: CASYPGTGITGELFF. As DNA, the CDR3 is TGCGCCAGCTATCCCGGGACAGGGATCACCGGGGAGCTGTTTTTT.

V usage is TRBV5-4 and J usage is TRBJ2-7; TRBD1 might be the D (6 bases). Trimming shortened V by 0 bases and J by 5 bases, and 12 bases separated the two germline ends. This CDR3 is built from 14 residues. Germline CDR1 reads SGHNT; CDR2 reads YYREEE (reference sequence). The chain's CDR3 is CASSLATGMDEQYF. The CDR3 DNA reads as TGTGCCAGCAGCTTGGCCACAGGGATGGACGAGCAGTACTTC.

The chain joins TRBV5-4 to TRBJ2-5; TRBD2 matches at 10 bases. The CDR3 spans 15 residues. CDR1 and CDR2 (germline): SGHNT, YYREEE (reference sequence). V shed 5 bases, J shed 4 bases, and the junction held 8 bases outside the gene matches. The CDR3 spells CASSRSGGSTETQYF. CDR3 in DNA: TGTGCCAGCAGTCGTAGCGGGGGGAGTACAGAGACCCAGTACTTC.

This clone was counted a single time. The chain is built from TRBV4-3 and TRBJ1-6; TRBD1 is a possible D gene (5 bases). The germline CDR1 and CDR2 sequences are LGHNA and YSLEER. V lost 4 bases and J 5 bases, leaving 21 bases between the germline ends. The CDR3 sequence is 18 residues long. The CDR3: CASSRSDSNWANNSPLHF. The DNA for the CDR3 is TGCGCCAGCAGCCGCTCAGACAGCAACTGGGCTAATAATTCACCCCTCCACTTT.

This clone was recorded once. The rearrangement joins TRBV7-9 to TRBJ2-3; D is possibly TRBD1 (5 bases). V lost 1 base and J 0 bases, leaving 11 bases between the germline ends. Looked up from germline, CDR1 is SEHNR and CDR2 is FQNEAQ (reference sequence). This CDR3 is 16 amino acids long. The chain's CDR3 is CASSLGGRASTDTQYF. CDR3 DNA: TGTGCCAGCAGCTTAGGGGGCAGGGCAAGCACAGATACGCAGTATTTT.

V usage is TRBV6-1 and J usage is TRBJ1-3; D may be TRBD1 (6 bases). This CDR3 has 16 residues. Trimming removed 4 bases at V and 0 bases at J, with 13 bases between. CDR1 and CDR2 from the germline V gene are MNHNS and SASEGT. CDR3 loop: CASSVRQAFSGNTIYF. The CDR3 DNA follows: TGTGCCAGCAGTGTAAGACAGGCCTTCTCTGGAAACACCATATATTTT.

The V and J genes are TRBV7-2 and TRBJ2-1; 9 bases line up with TRBD2. V gave up 5 bases and J gave up 7 bases; unmatched junction bases: 9. This CDR3 has 15 residues. CDR1 is SGHTA, CDR2 FQGNSA, per germline. The CDR3: CASSGAGGPTNEQFF. For the CDR3, the DNA is TGTGCCAGCAGCGGCGCGGGGGGGCCAACGAATGAGCAGTTCTTC.

This chain joins TRBV4-3 and TRBJ1-2; no clear D gene. The germline V gene encodes CDR1 LGHNA and CDR2 YSLEER. The ends were cut back, 1 base at V and 10 bases at J, with 16 bases in the middle. The CDR3 sequence is 14 residues long. Here the CDR3 reads CASSQVTSGQDYTF. The CDR3 DNA sequence: TGCGCCAGCAGCCAAGTGACCAGCGGGCAAGACTACACCTTC.

V usage is TRBV6-5 and J usage is TRBJ2-6; D might be TRBD1 (6 bases). V gave up 7 bases and J gave up 12 bases, with 16 bases separating them. CDR1 and CDR2 (germline): MNHEY, SVGAGI. The CDR3 is made up of 13 amino acids. The CDR3 DNA sequence: TGTGCCAGCAAATCCTCAGGGGCTACCGTCCTGACTTTC. Translated: CASKSSGATVLTF.

This clone has only one observation. V usage is TRBV9 and J usage is TRBJ1-3, with D uncertain. Trimming took off 3 bases at V and 1 base at J, with 5 bases between the two ends. Germline lookup yields CDR1 SGDLS and CDR2 YYNGEE. The CDR3 totals 13 residues. The CDR3 DNA reads TGTGCCAGCAGCGCGGTATCTGGAAACACCATATATTTT. The encoded protein is CASSAVSGNTIYF. Combining the CDR3 with reference TRBV9 and TRBJ1-3 gives the whole variable domain DSGVTQTPKHLITATGQRVTLRCSPRSGDLSVYWYQQSLDQGLQFLIQYYNGEERAKGNILERFSAQQFPDLHSELNLSSLELGDSALYFCASSAVSGNTIYFGEGSWLTVV.

This chain connects TRBV11-2 to TRBJ2-3; 12 bases map to TRBD2. The CDR3 is made up of 17 amino acids. Germline assignment: CDR1 SGHAT and CDR2 FQNNGV. V dropped 2 bases and J dropped 4; count of bases not matched to a gene: 7. The CDR3 protein is CASSLSSGGALADTQYF. CDR3 bases: TGTGCCAGCAGCTTATCTAGCGGGGGGGCTCTCGCAGATACGCAGTATTTT.

This chain's CDR3 is CASSLASTSGGPDRYEQYF. For the CDR3, the DNA is TGTGCCAGCAGCTTAGCGTCAACTAGCGGGGGACCGGACCGCTACGAGCAGTACTTC. The V call is TRBV7-8, the J call TRBJ2-7, with 11 bases aligning to TRBD2. CDR3 length: 19 residues. J was trimmed by 3 bases and V by 0 bases; bases with no gene match: 13. Germline CDR1 reads SGHVS; CDR2 reads FQNEAQ.

This clone was observed a single time. V gene TRBV6-5 combines with J gene TRBJ1-1, with D tentatively TRBD1 (6 bases). The CDR3 sequence is 11 residues long. Between the trimmed V and J ends, which lost 4 bases and 8 bases, there was a span of 8 bases. Germline loops: CDR1 MNHEY, CDR2 SVGAGI. The CDR3 bases are TGTGCCAGCAGTTTGGGACACGAAGCTTTCTTT. This codes for CASSLGHEAFF.

This chain joins TRBV5-1 and TRBJ2-5, with 11 bases identical to TRBD1. V dropped 4 bases and J dropped 5; count of bases not matched to a gene: 4. Germline loops: CDR1 SGHRS, CDR2 YFSETQ. The CDR3 length is 14 residues. The CDR3 nucleotides are TGCGCCAGCAGCCTGGACAGGGGGCACGAGACCCAGTACTTC. Its translation is CASSLDRGHETQYF.

This clone has just a few counts. The V and J genes are TRBV5-4 and TRBJ2-3; 7 nucleotides agree with TRBD2. This CDR3 has 16 amino acids. V shed 6 bases and J 0 bases; nucleotides not matched to a gene: 10. The germline CDR1 and CDR2 sequences are SGHNT and YYREEE (reference sequence). DNA for the CDR3: TGTGCCAGCACCCTGGTGGGGGGGATCAGCACAGATACGCAGTATTTT. Its translation is CASTLVGGISTDTQYF.